This T cell receptor (beta chain) was identified during a study of control samples from healthy donors and cancer patients. CDR3 length: 15 amino acids. Losses at the gene ends were 0 bases for V and 7 bases for J; bases not matched to a gene: 5. Germline loops: CDR1 SGHTS, CDR2 YDEGEE. Sequencing was performed with immunoSEQ multiplex PCR; in TCRdb, only in-frame clones are kept and a portion is missing. Of about 170,000 clones listed, 91% are singletons. This clone appeared a single time. This TCR came from a woman in her twenties or thirties in good health. The rearrangement joins TRBV5-8 to TRBJ2-1, with 9 positions matching TRBD1. The sequenced material came from blood. The DNA of the CDR3 is TGTGCCAGCAGCTTGGACAGGGGGCGTGGGAATGAGCAGTTCTTC. Its protein product is CASSLDRGRGNEQFF.